Below are 23 T cell receptor beta chains sequenced from a single sample in a study of T cells after yellow fever vaccination (dated by TCRdb to about 2019). Library generation was performed with 5' RACE. The reads were generated on an Illumina NovaSeq 6000. TCRdb reanalyzed the raw reads on its own, using fastp at Q25 for trimming and MiXCR for clone calling, and kept in-frame beta chains. Here each entry gathers all rows of one CDR3 protein and keeps the most common genes and DNA. Across this sample there are 100,000 to 150,000 distinct CDR3 sequences, with approximately 14% seen only once. The ten largest clones represent roughly two fifths of the sample. In light of the paper, this sample's treatment or condition label describes: live attenuated yellow fever vaccine strain. The sample in question was CD8+ T cells sorted from PBMCs, obtained 5 days after the yellow fever booster vaccination. These receptors were collected from a man in his late teens or twenties who received the YFV17D yellow fever vaccine.

This clonotype came up many times. Here the CDR3 reads CASSLTGTHTDTQYF. The CDR3 nucleotides read TGTGCCAGCAGTTTAACCGGGACACACACAGATACGCAGTATTTT. The chain is built from TRBV27 and TRBJ2-3, with D perhaps matching TRBD1 (6 bases). Trimming stripped 2 bases from V and 2 bases from J, with 11 bases between. This CDR3 comprises 15 residues. Germline assignment: CDR1 MNHEY and CDR2 SMNVEV (reference sequence).

This clonotype was observed a handful of times. The chain uses TRBV28 and TRBJ2-5; 9 bases align to TRBD1. The CDR3 loop spans 15 amino acids. V was pared by 7 bases and J by 2 bases, with 8 bases of the junction left unmatched. From germline, CDR1 is MDHEN and CDR2 SYDVKM. CDR3 nucleotides: TGTGCCAGCACCACCCGGGACAGGGTACAAGAGACCCAGTACTTC. Residues: CASTTRDRVQETQYF. The complete variable domain, with remaining parts taken from reference TRBV28 and TRBJ2-5, reads DVKVTQSSRYLVKRTGEKVFLECVQDMDHENMFWYRQDPGLGLRLIYFSYDVKMKEKGDIPEGYSVSREKKERFSLILESASTNQTSMYLCASTTRDRVQETQYFGPGTRLLVL.

This clonotype has just a few counts. The gene calls are TRBV27 and TRBJ2-1, with 10 bases fitting TRBD1. The CDR3 sequence is 15 residues long. The V and J ends lost 6 bases and 8 bases, in that order; junction bases with no gene match: 10. From germline, CDR1 is MNHEY and CDR2 SMNVEV (reference sequence). CDR3 nucleotide sequence: TGTGCCAGCAGCCACATCGGGACAGGGGTGGATGAGCAGTTCTTC. It specifies CASSHIGTGVDEQFF.

The rearrangement joins TRBV6-6 to TRBJ2-3; the D gene is possibly TRBD2 (6 bases). The V gene lost 0 bases and the J gene lost 2 bases, with 15 bases spanning the gap. Germline V lookup: CDR1 MNHNY, CDR2 SVGAGI (reference sequence). The CDR3 consists of 17 residues. CDR3 in amino acids: CASSYSKRGDHTDTQYF. The CDR3 DNA follows: TGTGCCAGCAGTTACTCGAAACGCGGGGACCACACAGATACGCAGTATTTT.

V is TRBV7-2 and J is TRBJ1-1, with D maybe TRBD1 (6 bases). Germline CDR1 reads SGHTA; CDR2 reads FQGNSA. This CDR3 comprises 14 residues. V was shortened by 0 bases and J by 7 bases, with 12 bases between the two germline ends. The DNA of the CDR3 is TGTGCCAGCAGCTTAGCGTTAGGGGGGCGTGAAGCTTTCTTT. Amino acid sequence: CASSLALGGREAFF.

The J gene is TRBJ2-1, the V gene TRBV20-1; 10 bases are a match to TRBD2. Germline values: CDR1 DFQATT, CDR2 SNEGSKA (reference sequence). Trimming took 5 bases from V and 7 from J; bases not matched to a gene: 17. The CDR3 extends over 17 amino acids. The CDR3 protein is CSAASGTSARLGNEQFF. CDR3 nucleotide sequence: TGCAGTGCTGCCTCCGGGACTAGCGCCCGGTTAGGGAATGAGCAGTTCTTC.

CDR3 amino acids: CASSVAGEETQYF. In DNA form, the CDR3 reads TGTGCCAGCAGTGTTGCGGGGGAGGAGACCCAGTACTTC. This chain connects TRBV27 to TRBJ2-5; TRBD2 aligns across 7 bases. Germline loops: CDR1 MNHEY, CDR2 SMNVEV (reference sequence). V shed 5 bases, J shed 5 bases, and the junction held 5 bases outside the gene matches. The CDR3 loop spans 13 amino acids.

This chain joins TRBV6-5 and TRBJ2-5; D gene uncertain. The V end was cut by 6 bases, the J end by 2 bases, with 16 bases between. The CDR3 loop spans 15 amino acids. The germline CDR1 and CDR2 sequences are MNHEY and SVGAGI. CDR3 amino acids: CASSPMGADQETQYF. As DNA, the CDR3 is TGTGCCAGCAGCCCCATGGGCGCGGATCAAGAGACCCAGTACTTC.

This clonotype was counted only a few times. The chain links TRBV7-2 to TRBJ2-7; no reliable D call. From germline, CDR1 is SGHTA and CDR2 FQGNSA. CDR3 length equals 11 residues. Trimming shortened V by 5 bases and J by 3 bases, and 5 bases separated the two germline ends. The CDR3 region is CASSLRYEQYF. CDR3 sequence (DNA): TGTGCCAGCAGCCTACGCTACGAGCAGTACTTC.

The V call is TRBV29-1, the J call TRBJ2-1, with D perhaps given as TRBD1 or TRBD2 (5 bases each). The CDR3 covers 13 residues. V dropped 4 bases and J dropped 8 bases, with 15 bases sitting between them. CDR1 and CDR2 (germline): SQVTM, ANQGSEA. CDR3 in DNA: TGCAGCGTTGTCAGGGTTGGGGACGATGAGCAGTTCTTC. Amino acids: CSVVRVGDDEQFF.

This rearrangement joins TRBV12-3 or TRBV12-4 to TRBJ1-1; D is undetermined. The CDR3 extends over 13 amino acids. Trimming shortened V by 6 bases and J by 1 base, and 9 bases separated the two germline ends. This chain's CDR3 is CASRENQNTEAFF. Here the CDR3 DNA reads TGTGCCAGCAGAGAGAATCAGAACACTGAAGCTTTCTTT.

The genes are TRBV7-9 and TRBJ1-4; D gene unclear. CDR1 is SEHNR, CDR2 FQNEAQ, per germline (reference sequence). CDR3 size: 12 residues. Trimming took off 0 bases at V and 10 bases at J, with 6 bases between the two ends. This CDR3 reads CASSLAKGKLFF. CDR3 DNA: TGTGCCAGCAGCTTAGCGAAGGGAAAACTGTTTTTT.

This sequence joins TRBV6-6 and TRBJ1-1; D is uncertain. Between the trimmed V and J ends, which lost 0 bases and 7 bases, there was a span of 15 bases. This CDR3 is built from 15 residues. Germline V gives CDR1 MNHNY, CDR2 SVGAGI (reference sequence). The CDR3 sequence: CASSYSAQSPIEAFF. The CDR3 region has the DNA TGTGCCAGCAGTTACTCGGCTCAGAGCCCGATTGAAGCTTTCTTT.

This rearrangement joins TRBV10-3 to TRBJ1-1, with a tentative D call TRBD1 (5 bases). The CDR3 is made up of 14 amino acids. The V gene lost 3 bases and the J gene lost 0 bases, with 8 bases spanning the gap. CDR1 is ENHRY and CDR2 is SYGVKD in the germline V gene. As DNA, the CDR3 is TGTGCCATCAGTGACCCGGGGCTGAACACTGAAGCTTTCTTT. This encodes CAISDPGLNTEAFF.

The chain has TRBV19 and TRBJ1-1, with 11 bases identical to TRBD1. This CDR3 contains 15 residues. The V gene end was trimmed by 9 bases and the J gene end by 7 bases; junction bases not matched to a gene: 13. Germline V gene data show CDR1 as LNHDA and CDR2 as SQIVND (reference sequence). The CDR3 here is CASLPAGQGAIEAFF. The DNA of the CDR3 is TGTGCCAGCCTCCCTGCCGGACAGGGGGCTATTGAAGCTTTCTTT.

The rearrangement links TRBV6-6 to TRBJ2-1, with a possible D match to TRBD2 (5 bases). This CDR3 has 12 amino acids. Germline CDR1 reads MNHNY; CDR2 reads SVGAGI (reference sequence). V gave up 0 bases and J gave up 15 bases, with 12 bases separating them. The CDR3 loop is CASSYSTIVGFF. The CDR3 DNA sequence: TGTGCCAGCAGTTACTCGACTATAGTAGGGTTCTTC.

The chain couples TRBV9 to TRBJ2-5; D is unclear. The CDR3 extends over 12 amino acids. CDR1 is SGDLS, CDR2 YYNGEE, per germline. Deletions cut 0 bases from V and 7 bases from J, with 7 bases between. The CDR3 sequence is CASSVGDGTQYF. The CDR3 coding sequence is TGTGCCAGCAGCGTAGGCGATGGGACCCAGTACTTC. Full variable domain (remainder filled in from reference TRBV9 and TRBJ2-5): DSGVTQTPKHLITATGQRVTLRCSPRSGDLSVYWYQQSLDQGLQFLIQYYNGEERAKGNILERFSAQQFPDLHSELNLSSLELGDSALYFCASSVGDGTQYFGPGTRLLVL.

This clonotype was counted only a few times. The chain carries TRBV5-1 and TRBJ1-1; D is unclear. The CDR3 length is 15 residues. V lost 4 bases and J 3 bases, leaving 16 bases between the germline ends. Germline CDR1 and CDR2: SGHRS and YFSETQ. CDR3 bases: TGCGCCAGCAGCCTCTGGACTCGGGGAGACACTGAAGCTTTCTTT. It codes for CASSLWTRGDTEAFF.

Many counts were recorded for this clonotype. This chain connects TRBV6-2 or TRBV6-3 to TRBJ2-1; D is ambiguous. V was trimmed by 7 bases and J by 9 bases, leaving 16 bases between them. From germline, CDR1 is MNHEY and CDR2 SVGEGT. The CDR3 totals 13 residues. Here the CDR3 reads CASTLGAALEQFF. The CDR3 DNA reads as TGTGCCAGCACCCTAGGTGCGGCGCTTGAGCAGTTCTTC.

This chain joins TRBV7-9 and TRBJ2-2; either TRBD1 or TRBD2 may fit D (6 bases each). The V gene's germline CDR1 is SEHNR and CDR2 FQNEAQ (reference sequence). The CDR3 spans 15 residues. Trimming stripped 5 bases from V and 5 bases from J, with 15 bases between. CDR3 sequence: CASSRLEGGTGELFF. DNA of the CDR3: TGTGCCAGCAGCCGCCTGGAGGGGGGTACCGGGGAGCTGTTTTTT.

The chain couples TRBV7-2 to TRBJ1-1; possibly TRBD1 for D (6 bases). Germline CDR1 and CDR2: SGHTA and FQGNSA. V was clipped by 1 base and J by 2 bases, with 11 bases between them. There are 15 residues in the CDR3. For the CDR3, the DNA is TGTGCCAGCAGCTTAGACAGGGCGGCCAACACTGAAGCTTTCTTT. Amino acid sequence: CASSLDRAANTEAFF.

This clonotype came up a few times. The rearrangement joins TRBV13 to TRBJ1-2; TRBD1 is a possible D gene (6 bases). Germline-derived CDR1 and CDR2 are PRHDT and FYEKMQ (reference sequence). Trimming took off 3 bases at V and 2 bases at J, with 10 bases between the two ends. CDR3 length: 14 residues. CDR3 DNA: TGTGCCAGCAGCTTCCAACAGGGAAACTATGGCTACACCTTC. Translation gives CASSFQQGNYGYTF.

V usage is TRBV7-2 and J usage is TRBJ2-5, with D possibly matching TRBD1 (6 bases). CDR1 is SGHTA and CDR2 is FQGNSA in the germline V gene. The CDR3 has 13 amino acids. V was trimmed by 5 bases and J by 7 bases, leaving 14 bases between them. The CDR3 is CASSQDGGATQYF. The CDR3 DNA reads as TGTGCCAGCAGCCAAGATGGGGGCGCGACCCAGTACTTC.